These T cell receptor beta chains were read from a single sample in a study of blood T cell repertoires in COVID-19. TCRdb keeps only in-frame clones here, not all; method: immunoSEQ multiplex PCR. The repertoire consists of tens of thousands of clones, with about 90% occurring once and the leading ten covering approximately 25%. The specimen sequenced was peripheral blood. Source of these receptors: a man aged 50-60 years with active or convalescent COVID-19. CDR3s include the opening cysteine and the closing phenylalanine or tryptophan. A D gene is named only where the DNA matches it firmly. Expanded clones are given a class, and other clones once, few, many or no size at all.

V gene	CDR3 length	J gene	clone size	D gene	CDR3 protein	CDR3 DNA
TRBV11-2	15	TRBJ1-3	.	TRBD1	CASSPDRVSGNTIYF	TGTGCCAGCAGCCCCGACAGGGTTTCTGGAAACACCATATATTTT
TRBV11-2	16	TRBJ1-5	.	TRBD1	CASSLSGGTLGRPQHF	TGTGCCAGCAGCCTCTCAGGGGGGACACTAGGCCGGCCCCAGCATTTT
TRBV6-5	14	TRBJ1-5	few	TRBD1	CASSIQGAGQPQHF	TGTGCCAGCAGTATACAGGGGGCAGGTCAGCCCCAGCATTTT
TRBV6-6	14	TRBJ2-1	.	TRBD1	CASSWGQGANEQFF	TGTGCCAGCAGTTGGGGACAGGGGGCTAATGAGCAGTTCTTC
TRBV10-3	14	TRBJ1-5	.	TRBD1	CAISATGANQPQHF	TGTGCCATCAGTGCAACAGGGGCTAATCAGCCCCAGCATTTT
TRBV15	17	TRBJ2-2	.	TRBD2	CATSRGLASGNTGELFF	TGTGCCACCAGCAGAGGTCTCGCTAGCGGTAACACCGGGGAGCTGTTTTTT
TRBV5-1	16	TRBJ2-3	.	.	CASSLGYGQSTDTQYF	TGCGCCAGCAGCTTGGGGTACGGACAGAGCACAGATACGCAGTATTTT
TRBV28	20	TRBJ2-3	large	.	CASSLLVGREPLRGTDTQYF	TGTGCCAGCAGTTTATTGGTAGGACGGGAGCCATTGAGGGGTACAGATACGCAGTATTTT
TRBV6-6	14	TRBJ1-5	.	TRBD1	CASSSTGAGQPQHF	TGTGCCAGCAGTTCAACAGGGGCGGGTCAGCCCCAGCATTTT
TRBV9	14	TRBJ1-5	.	.	CASSVDGSNQPQHF	TGTGCCAGCAGCGTAGACGGGTCCAATCAGCCCCAGCATTTT
TRBV15	14	TRBJ2-1	.	.	CATSREWDNNEQFF	TGTGCCACCAGCAGAGAATGGGACAACAATGAGCAGTTCTTC
TRBV12-3/TRBV12-4	13	TRBJ1-2	.	.	CASSLGQFYGYTF	TGTGCCAGCAGTCTAGGACAGTTCTATGGCTACACCTTC